The 27 T cell receptor beta chains presented below share a single source sample, sequenced in a study of cytomegalovirus exposure and HLA in healthy donors. Amplification used 60 Vbeta primers and 13 Jbeta primers. TCRdb keeps only in-frame clones here, not all; method: immunoSEQ multiplex PCR. Among tens of thousands of clones listed, approximately 77% were seen once. The material sequenced was PBMCs. The origin of the receptors is a woman aged 30 to 39 in good health and CMV-seropositive.

V gene TRBV7-8 combines with J gene TRBJ1-6; D unclear. The V and J ends lost 0 bases and 0 bases respectively, with 9 bases between them. This CDR3 region has 17 residues. CDR1 is SGHVS and CDR2 is FQNEAQ in the germline V gene. The chain's CDR3 is CASSLAEGSSYNSPLHF. CDR3 bases: TGTGCCAGCAGCTTAGCGGAGGGCAGCTCCTATAATTCACCCCTCCACTTT.

The chain carries TRBV5-6 and TRBJ1-2; TRBD1 aligns across 11 bases. J lost 10 bases, V lost 4 bases, and 9 bases had no gene match. Germline CDR1 reads SGHDT; CDR2 reads YYEEEE. CDR3 size: 14 residues. CDR3 in DNA: TGTGCCAGCAGCATAGGACAGGGGGCGAGAACCTACACCTTC. Translating it yields CASSIGQGARTYTF.

This clone has just a few counts. The gene calls are TRBV5-1 and TRBJ2-4; a possible D gene is TRBD2 (5 bases). V was trimmed by 4 bases and J by 6 bases, leaving 17 bases between them. CDR1 and CDR2 from the germline V gene are SGHRS and YFSETQ. CDR3 size: 15 residues. This chain's CDR3 is CASSPRTGSTNIQYF. In DNA, the CDR3 is TGCGCCAGCAGCCCCAGAACTGGGAGCACAAACATTCAGTACTTC.

This clone was seen a single time. The J gene is TRBJ1-3, the V gene TRBV7-2, with 7 positions matching TRBD1. This CDR3 is 16 amino acids long. The germline V gene has CDR1 SGHTA and CDR2 FQGNSA. V shed 5 bases, J shed 0 bases, and the junction held 7 bases outside the gene matches. The CDR3 DNA reads TGTGCCAGCAGCCCGGGACAGCTTCTCTCTGGAAACACCATATATTTT. Protein sequence: CASSPGQLLSGNTIYF.

The rearrangement uses TRBV28 and TRBJ1-2, with D possibly matching TRBD1 (5 bases). The CDR3 loop spans 12 amino acids. Trimming removed 4 bases at V and 4 bases at J, with 7 bases between. Germline CDR1 and CDR2: MDHEN and SYDVKM. CDR3 protein: CASSSGLYGYTF. The CDR3 bases are TGTGCCAGCAGTTCGGGACTCTATGGCTACACCTTC.

In regard to this clone: The junction does not match germline at one end; this may be a read error. The rearrangement uses TRBV7-9 and TRBJ2-2; D possibly corresponds to TRBD1 (5 bases). The CDR3 totals 18 residues. The germline V gene encodes CDR1 SEHNR and CDR2 FQNEAQ (reference sequence). The CDR3 loop reads CSSSHSASGAANTGELFF. CDR3 nucleotide sequence: TGTTCCAGCAGCCACTCTGCTTCTGGGGCGGCGAACACCGGGGAGCTGTTTTTT.

This clone was seen once. The rearrangement links TRBV29-1 to TRBJ1-4, with TRBD1 as a possible D gene (5 bases). Germline values: CDR1 SQVTM, CDR2 ANQGSEA. V was shortened by 4 bases and J by 4 bases, with 10 bases between the two germline ends. This CDR3 spans 13 amino acids. CDR3 region: CSVGNRYNEKLFF. CDR3 DNA: TGCAGCGTTGGGAACAGGTATAATGAAAAACTGTTTTTT.

This rearrangement joins TRBV7-9 to TRBJ2-2, with TRBD2 matching over 7 bases. Germline lookup yields CDR1 SEHNR and CDR2 FQNEAQ (reference sequence). The length of the CDR3 is 15 residues. Germline trimming cut 5 bases from V and 7 bases from J; bases unmatched to any gene: 10. CDR3 bases: TGTGCCAGCAGCCCCGCCGGGACTAAAGGCGGGGAGCTGTTTTTT. It is translated as CASSPAGTKGGELFF.

The chain recombines TRBV27 with TRBJ1-2, with a tentative D call TRBD1 (6 bases). The CDR3 covers 17 residues. The V end was cut by 1 base, the J end by 7 bases, with 22 bases between. Germline CDR1 is MNHEY and CDR2 is SMNVEV (reference sequence). The CDR3 region is CASSLLVGGGPKAGYTF. CDR3 coding DNA: TGTGCCAGCAGTTTATTGGTTGGGGGGGGGCCTAAGGCTGGCTACACCTTC.

The J gene is TRBJ1-5, the V gene TRBV18, with D possibly being TRBD1 (5 bases). Trimming removed 3 bases at V and 6 bases at J, with 12 bases between. The length of the CDR3 is 14 residues. Germline CDR1 KGHSH, CDR2 LQKENI. Written as DNA, the CDR3 is TGTGCCAGCTCACCCGGGGGAGGGAGTCAGCCCCAGCATTTT. Its translation is CASSPGGGSQPQHF.

The chain joins TRBV25-1 to TRBJ2-1; 8 bases map to TRBD1. This CDR3 contains 14 residues. With V trimmed by 5 bases and J by 6 bases, 6 bases remained unmatched. The V gene's germline CDR1 is MGHDK and CDR2 SYGVNS. The DNA of the CDR3 is TGTGCCAGCAGTACGGGACAGGTCGTCAATGAGCAGTTCTTC. This translates into CASSTGQVVNEQFF.

This clone was seen a handful of times. V is TRBV6-6 and J is TRBJ2-2; D gene ambiguous. The length of the CDR3 is 13 residues. CDR1 and CDR2 from the germline V gene are MNHNY and SVGAGI (reference sequence). V lost 10 bases, J lost 3 bases, and 12 bases lay in between. CDR3 sequence: CATEESYTGELFF. The CDR3 DNA reads TGTGCCACCGAGGAGTCGTACACCGGGGAGCTGTTTTTT.

The rearrangement joins TRBV21-1 to TRBJ1-4; the table's D gene call, TRBD1, was not cross checked with the DNA. TRBV21-1 is designated a pseudogene. The CDR3 has 16 amino acids. The CDR3 DNA is TGTGCCAGCAGCAAGACAGGGGGCGTTACTAATGAAAAACTGTTTTTT. Amino acids: CASSKTGGVTNEKLFF.

The chain recombines TRBV18 with TRBJ2-7; TRBD1 agrees at 9 bases. The ends lost 4 bases at V and 3 bases at J; junction bases unmatched: 10. Germline V CDR1 and CDR2: KGHSH, LQKENI. The CDR3 has 16 amino acids. DNA for the CDR3: TGTGCCAGCTCACTTGCTTCCGGGACAGGGTTCTACGAGCAGTACTTC. Protein product: CASSLASGTGFYEQYF.

Concerning this clone: The junction does not match germline at one end; this may be a read error. The chain joins TRBV7-9 to TRBJ2-1, with a weak D call TRBD2 (6 bases). Germline loops: CDR1 SEHNR, CDR2 FQNEAQ (reference sequence). The CDR3 runs to 12 residues. The DNA of the CDR3 is TGTTCCAGCGTCGGTTCTAGCGCTGAGCAGTTCTTC. This sequence encodes CSSVGSSAEQFF. Looking up the rest from reference TRBV7-9 and TRBJ2-1 gives the full variable domain: DTGVSQNPRHKITKRGQNVTFRCDPISEHNRLYWYRQTLGQGPEFLTYFQNEAQLEKSRLLSDRFSAERPKGSFSTLEIQRTEQGDSAMYLCSSVGSSAEQFFGPGTRLTVL.

The chain carries TRBV29-1 and TRBJ2-1, with D perhaps matching TRBD2 (5 bases). The V gene's germline CDR1 is SQVTM and CDR2 ANQGSEA. V was shortened by 7 bases and J by 7 bases, with 14 bases between the two germline ends. This CDR3 is 12 amino acids long. The CDR3 reads CSGGVGGNEQFF. CDR3 nucleotide sequence: TGCAGCGGGGGAGTTGGAGGAAATGAGCAGTTCTTC.

This clone was recorded a few times. This rearrangement joins TRBV6-5 to TRBJ2-1, with 9 bases fitting TRBD1. CDR1 and CDR2 from the germline V gene are MNHEY and SVGAGI. Losses at the gene ends were 6 bases for V and 5 bases for J; bases not matched to a gene: 5. The CDR3 contains 14 residues. The CDR3 nucleotides are TGTGCCAGCAGAGGGACAGGGAAGAACAATGAGCAGTTCTTC. This translates into CASRGTGKNNEQFF.

The chain recombines TRBV2 with TRBJ2-1; D is ambiguous. Germline lookup yields CDR1 SNHLY and CDR2 FYNNEI. V gave up 3 bases and J gave up 4 bases, with 4 bases separating them. CDR3 length: 12 residues. The CDR3 DNA reads as TGTGCCAGCAGTGACTTTTACAATGAGCAGTTCTTC. Its protein product is CASSDFYNEQFF.

The rearrangement uses TRBV4-1 and TRBJ1-6; no clear D gene. Germline CDR1 MGHRA, CDR2 YSYEKL. This CDR3 contains 15 residues. V was cut by 1 base and J by 11 bases, with 15 bases left in between. CDR3 DNA sequence: TGCGCCAGCAGCCAAGGGGCAGAGTTTACGGCACCCCTCCACTTT. This codes for CASSQGAEFTAPLHF.

CDR3 region: CAISGDRVNYGYTF. For the CDR3, the DNA is TGTGCCATCAGTGGGGACAGGGTCAACTATGGCTACACCTTC. The genes are TRBV10-3 and TRBJ1-2; TRBD1 aligns across 9 bases. Germline loops: CDR1 ENHRY, CDR2 SYGVKD. V was clipped by 4 bases and J by 2 bases; unmatched bases: 2. This CDR3 has 14 amino acids.

Only a few counts were recorded for this clone. The chain employs TRBV5-6 and TRBJ1-4; D is unclear. CDR3 length equals 14 residues. CDR1 is SGHDT and CDR2 is YYEEEE in the germline V gene. Trimming took 0 bases from V and 10 from J, leaving 13 bases between them. This chain's CDR3 is CASSLGRASGKLFF. As DNA, the CDR3 is TGTGCCAGCAGCTTGGGGAGAGCATCCGGAAAACTGTTTTTT.

The gene calls are TRBV2 and TRBJ1-1; D perhaps matches TRBD1 (5 bases). Germline CDR1 is SNHLY and CDR2 is FYNNEI. The V end lost 6 bases, the J end lost 0 bases, and 14 bases lay between the germline ends. The length of the CDR3 is 15 residues. CDR3 amino acids: CASRPGRGVNTEAFF. Written as DNA, the CDR3 is TGTGCCAGCAGGCCAGGGCGGGGGGTGAACACTGAAGCTTTCTTT.

This chain's CDR3 is CASSLQTNTGELFF. In DNA, the CDR3 is TGCGCCAGCAGCCTTCAAACGAACACCGGGGAGCTGTTTTTT. This sequence joins TRBV4-1 and TRBJ2-2; D uncertain. The CDR3 is made up of 14 amino acids. V dropped 4 bases and J dropped 0 bases, with 6 bases sitting between them. CDR1 and CDR2 from the germline V gene are MGHRA and YSYEKL.

V and J are TRBV2 and TRBJ2-1; TRBD1 agrees at 7 bases. The V gene's germline CDR1 is SNHLY and CDR2 FYNNEI. CDR3 length equals 12 residues. Trimming removed 6 bases from V and 8 bases from J; junction bases left unmatched: 4. The CDR3 spells CASRTGKDEQFF. CDR3 nucleotide sequence: TGTGCCAGCAGGACAGGGAAGGATGAGCAGTTCTTC.

The chain employs TRBV29-1 and TRBJ1-1; D not certain. The CDR3 sequence is 13 residues long. V was cut by 1 base and J by 0 bases, with 6 bases left in between. The germline CDR1 and CDR2 sequences are SQVTM and ANQGSEA. The CDR3 nucleotides are TGCAGCGTTGAAGTCCAGATGAACACTGAAGCTTTCTTT. The encoded protein is CSVEVQMNTEAFF.

This clone was picked up a small number of times. The gene calls are TRBV27 and TRBJ2-2; D unclear. Trimming pared 2 bases from V and 7 bases from J, leaving 14 bases between. Germline CDR1 is MNHEY and CDR2 is SMNVEV (reference sequence). This CDR3 has 15 residues. Here the CDR3 reads CASSLTAGSGGELFF. In DNA, the CDR3 is TGTGCCAGCAGTTTAACGGCAGGATCTGGCGGGGAGCTGTTTTTT.

V is TRBV28 and J is TRBJ2-2, with D possibly TRBD2 on 6 matching bases. The CDR3 loop spans 15 amino acids. Trimming shortened V by 3 bases and J by 0 bases, and 8 bases separated the two germline ends. The germline CDR1 and CDR2 sequences are MDHEN and SYDVKM. The DNA of the CDR3 is TGTGCCAGCAGTTTGGGCGGGGCGAACACCGGGGAGCTGTTTTTT. Residues: CASSLGGANTGELFF.